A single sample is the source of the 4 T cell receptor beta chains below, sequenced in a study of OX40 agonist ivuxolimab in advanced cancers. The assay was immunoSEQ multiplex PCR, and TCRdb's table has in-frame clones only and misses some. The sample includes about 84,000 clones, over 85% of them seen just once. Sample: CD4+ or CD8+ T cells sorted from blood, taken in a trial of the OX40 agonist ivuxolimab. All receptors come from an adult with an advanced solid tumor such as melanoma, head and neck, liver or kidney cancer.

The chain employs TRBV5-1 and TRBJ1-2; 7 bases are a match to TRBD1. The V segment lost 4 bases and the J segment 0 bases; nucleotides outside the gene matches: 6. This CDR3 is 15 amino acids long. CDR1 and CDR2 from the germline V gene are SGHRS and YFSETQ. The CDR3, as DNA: TGCGCCAGCAGCCAAACCGGGACAGCTAACTATGGCTACACCTTC. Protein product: CASSQTGTANYGYTF.

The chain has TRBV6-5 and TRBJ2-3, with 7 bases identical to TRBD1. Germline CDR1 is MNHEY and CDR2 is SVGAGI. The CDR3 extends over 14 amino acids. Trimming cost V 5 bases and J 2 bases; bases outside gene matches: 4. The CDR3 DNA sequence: TGTGCCAGCAGTCAGGGACAGAACACAGATACGCAGTATTTT. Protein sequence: CASSQGQNTDTQYF.

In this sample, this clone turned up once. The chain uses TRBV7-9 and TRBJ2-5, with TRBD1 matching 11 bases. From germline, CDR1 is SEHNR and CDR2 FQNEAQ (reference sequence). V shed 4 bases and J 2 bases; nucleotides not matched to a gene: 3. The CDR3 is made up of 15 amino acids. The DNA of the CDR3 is TGTGCCAGCAGCTCCCGGGACAGGGGGCAAGAGACCCAGTACTTC. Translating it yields CASSSRDRGQETQYF.

The CDR3 DNA reads as TGCGCCAGCAGCAGGGCTGGTTGGGGGGCCGAGAACACTGAAGCTTTCTTT. The encoded protein is CASSRAGWGAENTEAFF. The chain links TRBV5-1 to TRBJ1-1; D is perhaps TRBD1 (6 bases). Germline loops: CDR1 SGHRS, CDR2 YFSETQ. With 4 bases removed from V and 1 base from J, the gap between germline ends came to 20 bases. CDR3 length equals 17 residues.